This is a list of T cell receptor beta chains from one sample in a study of shared clonotypes between healthy human individuals. Using immunoSEQ multiplex PCR, the repertoire was profiled, and TCRdb retains in-frame clones only, with some absent. The sample has roughly 2.5 million clones; around 90% are singletons. Specimen: naive CD4+ T cells sorted from blood. The receptors were gathered from a man aged 18-30 years in good health. Each CDR3 is given with its conserved first and last residue. A D gene is named only where the DNA matches it firmly. Expanded clones are given a class, and other clones once, few, many or no size at all.

v_gene	d_gene	j_gene	abundance	CDR3aa	CDR3nt
TRBV5-1	.	TRBJ2-3	.	CASSLEPNTQYF	TGCGCCAGCAGCTTGGAACCTAATACGCAGTATTTT
TRBV6-1	TRBD1	TRBJ2-2	few	CASSQAGGTGELFF	TGTGCCAGCAGTCAAGCAGGGGGCACCGGGGAGCTGTTTTTT
TRBV10-3	.	TRBJ1-5	few	CAISESGRASNQPQHF	TGTGCCATCAGTGAGTCGGGGAGGGCTAGCAATCAGCCCCAGCATTTT
TRBV4-1	TRBD2	TRBJ2-7	.	CASSQNLAGVYEQYF	TGCGCCAGCAGCCAAAATCTAGCGGGAGTCTACGAGCAGTACTTC
TRBV30	.	TRBJ2-7	.	CAWSSGSSSYEQYF	TGTGCCTGGAGTTCCGGGTCGTCCTCCTACGAGCAGTACTTC
TRBV14	TRBD2	TRBJ2-1	.	CASSLLGTSGRALNEQFF	TGTGCCAGCAGCCTTCTCGGGACTAGCGGGAGGGCCCTGAATGAGCAGTTCTTC
TRBV2	TRBD2	TRBJ2-7	.	CASSEQGGTYEQYF	TGTGCCAGCAGTGAACAGGGAGGGACCTACGAGCAGTACTTC
TRBV5-8	.	TRBJ1-2	.	CASSLNWGVNYGYTF	TGTGCCAGCAGCTTGAACTGGGGGGTGAACTATGGCTACACCTTC
TRBV19	.	TRBJ2-5	.	CASSMEGTQYF	TGTGCCAGTAGTATGGAAGGGACCCAGTACTTC
TRBV5-1	.	TRBJ2-3	.	CASSPSGFPDTQYF	TGCGCCAGCAGCCCTTCGGGATTCCCAGATACGCAGTATTTT
TRBV25-1	TRBD2	TRBJ2-1	once	CASSGSGASYNEQFF	TGTGCCAGCAGTGGAAGCGGGGCATCCTACAATGAGCAGTTCTTC
TRBV5-4	.	TRBJ2-5	.	CASSRATAYEETQYF	TGTGCCAGCAGCCGCGCTACAGCATACGAAGAGACCCAGTACTTC
TRBV4-2	.	TRBJ1-1	.	CASSLALRGTEAFF	TGTGCCAGCAGCTTGGCCCTTAGGGGCACTGAAGCTTTCTTT
TRBV30	.	TRBJ1-2	.	CAWRVRGVRGGYTF	TGTGCCTGGAGGGTCCGGGGGGTAAGGGGCGGCTACACCTTC
TRBV7-2	TRBD2	TRBJ2-5	.	CASIRGLAGEETQYF	TGTGCCAGCATACGGGGACTAGCGGGAGAAGAGACCCAGTACTTC
TRBV10-1	.	TRBJ2-7	.	CASSSVRSGYEQYF	TGCGCCAGCAGTTCGGTCCGCAGTGGTTACGAGCAGTACTTC
TRBV2	.	TRBJ2-1	.	CASSVRLDSGHEQFF	TGTGCCAGCAGTGTACGACTAGATTCAGGCCATGAGCAGTTCTTC
TRBV2	.	TRBJ2-3	.	CASSPGPTPDTQYF	TGTGCCAGCAGTCCAGGGCCCACCCCAGATACGCAGTATTTT
TRBV5-6	.	TRBJ1-5	.	CASSLAGPSVGSQHF	TGTGCCAGCAGCCTTGCTGGCCCGTCCGTAGGGTCCCAGCATTTT
TRBV18	TRBD1	TRBJ2-7	.	CASSPTTGTDYEQYF	TGTGCCAGCTCACCAACCACCGGGACAGATTACGAGCAGTACTTC
TRBV2	.	TRBJ2-1	.	CASRDKLAPLYNEQFF	TGTGCCAGCAGGGACAAACTAGCCCCCCTATACAATGAGCAGTTCTTC
TRBV23-1	.	TRBJ1-1	.	CASSQSLSGRREAFF	TGCGCCAGCAGTCAATCCCTTAGCGGAAGGAGGGAAGCTTTCTTT
TRBV5-6	TRBD1	TRBJ1-4	.	CASRATGEGEKLFF	TGTGCCAGCAGAGCCACAGGGGAGGGGGAAAAACTGTTTTTT
TRBV6-4	TRBD2	TRBJ2-1	.	CASTPAGAGDEQFF	TGTGCCAGCACCCCAGCGGGAGCAGGCGATGAGCAGTTCTTC
TRBV2	.	TRBJ2-6	.	CASSGRGSGANVLTF	TGTGCCAGCAGTGGAAGGGGCTCTGGGGCCAACGTCCTGACTTTC
TRBV7-2	.	TRBJ2-1	.	CASSSMRFAQSSYNEQFF	TGTGCCAGCAGCTCCATGAGGTTTGCACAAAGCTCCTACAATGAGCAGTTCTTC
TRBV7-5	.	TRBJ2-7	.	CARSSPLGQGGPYEQYF	TGTGCCAGAAGCTCCCCCCTTGGGCAGGGAGGCCCCTACGAGCAGTACTTC
TRBV19	TRBD1	TRBJ1-1	.	CASSHPGQGAEAFF	TGTGCCAGTAGTCACCCGGGACAGGGGGCTGAAGCTTTCTTT
TRBV7-9	TRBD1	TRBJ1-4	once	CASSGRTGQEKLFF	TGTGCCAGCAGCGGCCGGACAGGGCAGGAAAAACTGTTTTTT
TRBV6-6	.	TRBJ1-2	.	CASGQGRDGYTF	TGTGCCAGCGGCCAGGGGAGGGATGGCTACACCTTC
TRBV18	.	TRBJ2-7	.	CASSPMGGPYYEQYF	TGTGCCAGCTCACCAATGGGCGGACCATATTACGAGCAGTACTTC
TRBV27	.	TRBJ2-5	.	CASSSSRRETQYF	TGTGCCAGCAGTTCGTCTAGACGAGAGACCCAGTACTTC
TRBV30	TRBD2	TRBJ2-5	.	CAWSGLAGAWETQYF	TGTGCCTGGAGCGGACTAGCGGGGGCCTGGGAGACCCAGTACTTC
TRBV6-6	.	TRBJ2-1	.	CASSYSQHNEQFF	TGTGCCAGCAGTTACTCCCAGCACAATGAGCAGTTCTTC
TRBV30	TRBD2	TRBJ2-5	.	CAWSVGKTSGAKETQYF	TGTGCCTGGAGTGTAGGCAAGACTAGCGGGGCAAAAGAGACCCAGTACTTC
TRBV27	.	TRBJ1-2	.	CASSLQGGLRGYTF	TGTGCCAGCAGTTTACAGGGAGGGCTTCGGGGCTACACCTTC
TRBV30	TRBD1	TRBJ1-1	.	CAWSSTGAPFKRSEAFF	TGTGCCTGGAGCTCAACAGGGGCCCCTTTTAAAAGGTCTGAAGCTTTCTTT
TRBV7-3	TRBD1	TRBJ1-1	.	CASSSTGQGGGNTEAFF	TGTGCCAGCAGCTCGACTGGACAGGGAGGTGGAAACACTGAAGCTTTCTTT
TRBV6-1	.	TRBJ2-7	.	CASSEYRLGRGHEQYF	TGTGCCAGCAGTGAATATAGGCTTGGAAGGGGCCACGAGCAGTACTTC
TRBV11-2	TRBD2	TRBJ2-1	.	CASSFPGLASTEQFF	TGTGCCAGCAGCTTCCCGGGACTAGCGTCGACTGAGCAGTTCTTC
TRBV4-3	.	TRBJ1-2	once	CASSQDLGGEFYGYTF	TGCGCCAGCAGCCAAGATCTGGGTGGGGAATTCTATGGCTACACCTTC
TRBV27	.	TRBJ1-2	.	CASSPYRDGNYGYTF	TGTGCCAGCAGTCCCTACCGTGACGGGAACTATGGCTACACCTTC
TRBV29-1	.	TRBJ2-7	.	CSVEGADGLGGQYF	TGCAGCGTTGAGGGCGCGGACGGACTCGGGGGTCAGTACTTC
TRBV28	.	TRBJ2-5	.	CASSLVETQYF	TGTGCCAGCAGTTTAGTAGAGACCCAGTACTTC
TRBV6-5	.	TRBJ2-4	.	CASSYSGIDKNIQYF	TGTGCCAGCAGTTACTCTGGGATAGACAAAAACATTCAGTACTTC
TRBV29-1	.	TRBJ1-5	.	CSVPETDCNQPQHF	TGCAGCGTTCCCGAGACAGACTGTAATCAGCCCCAGCATTTT
TRBV5-6	.	TRBJ2-5	.	CASSSTSTGSETQYF	TGTGCCAGCAGCTCTACGAGCACCGGCAGCGAGACCCAGTACTTC
TRBV11-2	.	TRBJ2-3	.	CASSSRLDGGTDTQYF	TGTGCCAGCAGCTCCCGACTAGATGGAGGCACAGATACGCAGTATTTT
TRBV30	.	TRBJ2-5	.	CAWSVRLEETQYF	TGTGCCTGGAGTGTACGACTAGAAGAGACCCAGTACTTC
TRBV11-2	TRBD1	TRBJ2-5	.	CASSLQGYQETQYF	TGTGCCAGCAGCCTACAGGGGTACCAAGAGACCCAGTACTTC
TRBV7-9	TRBD2	TRBJ2-3	.	CASSFGTSGRVPDTQYF	TGTGCCAGCAGCTTTGGGACTAGCGGGAGGGTGCCAGATACGCAGTATTTT
TRBV27	.	TRBJ2-5	.	CASRATGRAGGTQYF	TGTGCCAGCAGGGCAACGGGACGGGCTGGGGGGACCCAGTACTTC
TRBV7-2	TRBD1	TRBJ1-1	.	CASSSDRGLEAFF	TGTGCCAGCAGCTCGGACAGGGGGCTGGAAGCTTTCTTT
TRBV7-2	TRBD1	TRBJ1-2	.	CASSWGTGGYYGYTF	TGTGCCAGCAGCTGGGGGACAGGGGGCTACTATGGCTACACCTTC
TRBV20-1	.	TRBJ1-2	.	CSVRLNYGYTF	TGCAGTGTCAGACTTAACTATGGCTACACCTTC
TRBV5-1	TRBD2	TRBJ2-3	.	CASSSRVAGSTDTQYF	TGCGCCAGCAGCTCCCGCGTAGCGGGGAGCACAGATACGCAGTATTTT
TRBV4-2	TRBD2	TRBJ2-1	.	CASSPEFLAGGYNEQFF	TGTGCCAGCAGCCCTGAGTTTTTAGCGGGGGGTTACAATGAGCAGTTCTTC
TRBV30	TRBD1	TRBJ2-7	.	CAWRKGQGVHEQYF	TGTGCCTGGAGGAAGGGACAGGGCGTCCACGAGCAGTACTTC
TRBV19	.	TRBJ2-5	.	CASSHGRGLETQYF	TGTGCCAGTAGCCATGGGAGGGGGTTGGAGACCCAGTACTTC